This T cell receptor (beta chain) was sequenced in a study of shared clonotypes between healthy human individuals. CD45RA+ naive and CD45RA-negative memory subsets were separated from CD4+ cells. Sequencing used immunoSEQ multiplex PCR; TCRdb keeps in-frame clones, though not all of them. The sample carries almost 750,000 clones, around 77% recorded once. The germline V gene encodes CDR1 MNHEY and CDR2 SMNVEV (reference sequence). This CDR3 comprises 15 residues. Unmatched junction bases numbered 7, after V lost 4 bases and J lost 3 bases. This clone appeared many times. Sequencing input: memory CD4+ T cells sorted from blood. Stated subset: CD45RA-negative fraction. This TCR was recovered from a woman aged 25 to 39 in good health. This rearrangement joins TRBV27 to TRBJ2-3; 7 bases are a match to TRBD1. The CDR3 here is CASSSHRGRTDTQYF. DNA for the CDR3: TGTGCCAGCAGTTCCCACAGGGGACGTACAGATACGCAGTATTTT.